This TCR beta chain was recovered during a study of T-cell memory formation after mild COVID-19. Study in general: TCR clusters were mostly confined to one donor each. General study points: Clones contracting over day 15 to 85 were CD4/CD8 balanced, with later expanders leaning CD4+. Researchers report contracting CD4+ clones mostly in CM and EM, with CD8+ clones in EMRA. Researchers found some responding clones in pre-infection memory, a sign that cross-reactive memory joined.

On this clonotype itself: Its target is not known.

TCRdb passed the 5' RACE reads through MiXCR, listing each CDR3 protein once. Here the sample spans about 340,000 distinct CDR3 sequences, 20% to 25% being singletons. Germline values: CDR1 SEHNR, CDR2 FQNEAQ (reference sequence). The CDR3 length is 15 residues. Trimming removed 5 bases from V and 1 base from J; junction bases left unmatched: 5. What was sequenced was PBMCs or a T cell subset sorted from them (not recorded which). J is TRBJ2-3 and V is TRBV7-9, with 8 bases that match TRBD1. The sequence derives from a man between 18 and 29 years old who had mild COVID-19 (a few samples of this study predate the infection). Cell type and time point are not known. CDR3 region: CASSAPTGGTDTQYF. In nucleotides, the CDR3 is TGTGCCAGCAGCGCTCCGACAGGGGGCACAGATACGCAGTATTTT.